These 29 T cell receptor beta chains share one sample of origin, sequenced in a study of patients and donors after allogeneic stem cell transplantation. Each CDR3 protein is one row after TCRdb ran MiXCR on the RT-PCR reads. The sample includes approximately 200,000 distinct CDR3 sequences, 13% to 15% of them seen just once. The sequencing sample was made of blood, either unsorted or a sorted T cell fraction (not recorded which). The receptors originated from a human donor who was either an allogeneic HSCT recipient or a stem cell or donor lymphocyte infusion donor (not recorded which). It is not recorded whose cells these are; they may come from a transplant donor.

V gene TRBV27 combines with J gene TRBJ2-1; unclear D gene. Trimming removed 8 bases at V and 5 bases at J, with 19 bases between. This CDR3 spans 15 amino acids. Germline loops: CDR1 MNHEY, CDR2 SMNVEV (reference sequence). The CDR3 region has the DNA TGTGCCAGCCGATTTCGTTTTGAGCCTCACAATGAGCAGTTCTTC. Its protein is CASRFRFEPHNEQFF.

CDR3 sequence reads: CASSPKVSGSGELFF. CDR3 DNA: TGTGCCAGCAGCCCCAAGGTTTCAGGGTCCGGGGAGCTGTTTTTT. The V call is TRBV13, the J call TRBJ2-2, with D perhaps matching TRBD1 (5 bases). The CDR3 has 15 residues. V dropped 5 bases and J dropped 6 bases, with 16 bases sitting between them. CDR1 is PRHDT and CDR2 is FYEKMQ in the germline V gene (reference sequence). The entire variable domain, with the rest obtained from reference TRBV13 and TRBJ2-2, is as follows: AAGVIQSPRHLIKEKRETATLKCYPIPRHDTVYWYQQGPGQDPQFLISFYEKMQSDKGSIPDRFSAQQFSDYHSELNMSSLELGDSALYFCASSPKVSGSGELFFGEGSRLTVL.

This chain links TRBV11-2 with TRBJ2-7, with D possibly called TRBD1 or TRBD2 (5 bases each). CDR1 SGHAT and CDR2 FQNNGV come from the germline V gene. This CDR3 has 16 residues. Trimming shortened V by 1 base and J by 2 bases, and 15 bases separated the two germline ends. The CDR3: CASSLGLWDGTYEQYF. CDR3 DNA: TGTGCCAGCAGCTTAGGGTTGTGGGACGGAACCTACGAGCAGTACTTC.

For the CDR3, the DNA is TGTGCCAGCAGCTTAGATCTCTGGACACTTGAAGCTTTCTTT. This gives the protein CASSLDLWTLEAFF. The rearrangement joins TRBV11-2 to TRBJ1-1, with D perhaps matching TRBD1 (5 bases). CDR3 size: 14 residues. V was cut by 0 bases and J by 7 bases, with 12 bases left in between. CDR1 and CDR2 (germline): SGHAT, FQNNGV.

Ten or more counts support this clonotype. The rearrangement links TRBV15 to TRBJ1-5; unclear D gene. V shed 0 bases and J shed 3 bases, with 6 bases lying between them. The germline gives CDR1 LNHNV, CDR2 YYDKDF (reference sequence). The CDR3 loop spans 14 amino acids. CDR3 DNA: TGTGCCACCAGCAGAGATATTTTCAATCAGCCCCAGCATTTT. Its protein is CATSRDIFNQPQHF.

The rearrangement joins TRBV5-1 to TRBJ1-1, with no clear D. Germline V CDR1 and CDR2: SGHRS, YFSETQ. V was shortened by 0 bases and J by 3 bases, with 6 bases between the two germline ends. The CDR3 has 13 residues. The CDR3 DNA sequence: TGCGCCAGCAGCTTGGACGGAGACACTGAAGCTTTCTTT. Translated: CASSLDGDTEAFF.

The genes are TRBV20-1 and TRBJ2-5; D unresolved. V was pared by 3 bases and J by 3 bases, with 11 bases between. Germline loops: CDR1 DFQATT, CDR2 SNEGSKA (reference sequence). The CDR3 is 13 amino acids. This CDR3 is CSASSERKETQYF. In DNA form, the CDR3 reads TGCAGTGCTAGTTCGGAAAGGAAAGAGACCCAGTACTTC.

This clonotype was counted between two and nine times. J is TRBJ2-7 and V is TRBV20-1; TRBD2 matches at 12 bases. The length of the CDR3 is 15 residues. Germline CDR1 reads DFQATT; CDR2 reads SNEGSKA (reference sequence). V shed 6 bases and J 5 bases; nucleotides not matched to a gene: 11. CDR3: CSATTGLAGWNEQYF. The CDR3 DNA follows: TGCAGTGCCACAACGGGACTAGCGGGTTGGAACGAGCAGTACTTC.

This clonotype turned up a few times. The CDR3 nucleotides read TGCGCCAGCAGCCAGGGACTCCAAGTGGGGAATGAGCAGTTCTTC. It is translated as CASSQGLQVGNEQFF. The chain carries TRBV5-1 and TRBJ2-1; weak D call: TRBD2 (6 bases). Trimming removed 4 bases from V and 7 bases from J, with 18 bases in between. This CDR3 region has 15 residues. Looked up from germline, CDR1 is SGHRS and CDR2 is YFSETQ.

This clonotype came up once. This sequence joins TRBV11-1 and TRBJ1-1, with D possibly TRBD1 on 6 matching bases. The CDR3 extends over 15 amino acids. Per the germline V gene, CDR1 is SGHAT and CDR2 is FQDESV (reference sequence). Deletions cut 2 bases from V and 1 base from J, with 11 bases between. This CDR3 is CASSLNRDPNTEAFF. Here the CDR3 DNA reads TGTGCCAGCAGCTTAAACAGGGATCCGAACACTGAAGCTTTCTTT.

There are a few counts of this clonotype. CDR3 in DNA: TGTGCCAGCAGCGTAGGGACTTTTTCTTACGAGCAGTACTTC. Translation: CASSVGTFSYEQYF. The rearrangement links TRBV9 to TRBJ2-7, with D tentatively TRBD2 (5 bases). Germline lookup yields CDR1 SGDLS and CDR2 YYNGEE. The CDR3 is 14 amino acids. Trimming shortened V by 0 bases and J by 4 bases, and 11 bases separated the two germline ends.

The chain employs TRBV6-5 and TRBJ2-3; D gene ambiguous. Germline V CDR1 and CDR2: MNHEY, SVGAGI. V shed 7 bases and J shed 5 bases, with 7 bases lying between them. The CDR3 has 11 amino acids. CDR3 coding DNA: TGTGCCAGCAAGGAATTAGATACGCAGTATTTT. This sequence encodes CASKELDTQYF.

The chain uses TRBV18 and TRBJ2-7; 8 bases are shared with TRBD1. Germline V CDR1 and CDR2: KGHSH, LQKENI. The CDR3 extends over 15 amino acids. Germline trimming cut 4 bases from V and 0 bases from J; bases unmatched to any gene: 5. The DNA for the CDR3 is TGTGCCAGCTCACTAGGACAGGGCAGCTCCTACGAGCAGTACTTC. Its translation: CASSLGQGSSYEQYF.

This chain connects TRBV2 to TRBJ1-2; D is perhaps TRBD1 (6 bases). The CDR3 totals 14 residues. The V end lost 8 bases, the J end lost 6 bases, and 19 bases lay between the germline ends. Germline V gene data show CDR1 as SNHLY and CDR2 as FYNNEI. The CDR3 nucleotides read TGTGCCAGCTCTACCCAGGGGCCGATTAATGGCTACACCTTC. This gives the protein CASSTQGPINGYTF.

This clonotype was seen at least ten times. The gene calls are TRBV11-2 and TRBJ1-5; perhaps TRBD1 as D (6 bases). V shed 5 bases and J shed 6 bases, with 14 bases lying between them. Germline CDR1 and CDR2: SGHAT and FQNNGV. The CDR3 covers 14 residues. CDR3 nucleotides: TGTGCCAGCAGCGAGCAGGGGAGAGGTCAGCCCCAGCATTTT. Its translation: CASSEQGRGQPQHF.

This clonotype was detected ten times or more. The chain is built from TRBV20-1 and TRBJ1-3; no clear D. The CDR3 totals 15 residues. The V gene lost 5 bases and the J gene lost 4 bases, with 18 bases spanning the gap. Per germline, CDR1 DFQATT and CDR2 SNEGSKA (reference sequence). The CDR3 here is CSAPPSRTVGNTIYF. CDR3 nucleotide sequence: TGCAGTGCTCCACCATCCCGGACGGTAGGAAACACCATATATTTT.

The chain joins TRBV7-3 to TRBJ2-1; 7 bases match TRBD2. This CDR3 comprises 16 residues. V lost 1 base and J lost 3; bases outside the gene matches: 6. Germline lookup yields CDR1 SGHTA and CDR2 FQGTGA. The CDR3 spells CASSLIGGRGYNEQFF. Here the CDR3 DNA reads TGTGCCAGCAGCTTAATTGGCGGGAGAGGCTACAATGAGCAGTTCTTC.

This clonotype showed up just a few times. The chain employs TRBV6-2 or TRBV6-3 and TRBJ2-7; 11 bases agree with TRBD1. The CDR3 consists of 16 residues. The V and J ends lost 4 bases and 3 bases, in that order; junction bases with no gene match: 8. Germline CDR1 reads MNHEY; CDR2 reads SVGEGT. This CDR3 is CASSWAAGTGGYEQYF. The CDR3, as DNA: TGTGCCAGCAGTTGGGCTGCCGGGACAGGGGGCTACGAGCAGTACTTC.

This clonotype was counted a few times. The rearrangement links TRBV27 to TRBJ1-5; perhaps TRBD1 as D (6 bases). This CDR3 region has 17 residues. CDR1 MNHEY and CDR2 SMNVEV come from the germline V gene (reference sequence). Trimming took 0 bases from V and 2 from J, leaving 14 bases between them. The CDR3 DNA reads TGTGCCAGCAGTTTATCGATGGCAGGGGTGGGCAATCAGCCCCAGCATTTT. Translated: CASSLSMAGVGNQPQHF.

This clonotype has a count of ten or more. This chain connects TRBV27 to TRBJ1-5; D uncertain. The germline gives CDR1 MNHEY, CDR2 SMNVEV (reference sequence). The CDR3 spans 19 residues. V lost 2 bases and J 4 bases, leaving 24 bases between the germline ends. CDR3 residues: CASSLSPPGLVGRNQPQHF. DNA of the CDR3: TGTGCCAGCAGTTTAAGTCCCCCGGGTTTAGTGGGTCGGAATCAGCCCCAGCATTTT.

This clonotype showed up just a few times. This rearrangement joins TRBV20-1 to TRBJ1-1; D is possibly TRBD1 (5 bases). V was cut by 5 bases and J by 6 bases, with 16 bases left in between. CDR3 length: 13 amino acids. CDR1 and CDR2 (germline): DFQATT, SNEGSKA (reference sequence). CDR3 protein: CSAWGGGVAEAFF. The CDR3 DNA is TGCAGTGCTTGGGGGGGAGGAGTCGCTGAAGCTTTCTTT.

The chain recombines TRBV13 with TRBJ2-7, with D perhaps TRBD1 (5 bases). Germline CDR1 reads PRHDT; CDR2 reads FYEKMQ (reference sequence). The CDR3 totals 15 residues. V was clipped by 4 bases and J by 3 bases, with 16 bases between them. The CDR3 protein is CASSSLQDSLYEQYF. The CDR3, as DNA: TGTGCCAGCAGCTCCCTTCAAGACAGCCTCTACGAGCAGTACTTC.

The CDR3 protein is CATSPGVGETQYF. The CDR3 region has the DNA TGTGCCACCTCTCCGGGGGTGGGGGAGACCCAGTACTTC. The chain joins TRBV24-1 to TRBJ2-5, with a possible D match to TRBD2 (6 bases). The CDR3 runs 13 residues. CDR1 is KGHDR and CDR2 is SFDVKD in the germline V gene. The V end lost 9 bases, the J end lost 5 bases, and 15 bases lay between the germline ends.

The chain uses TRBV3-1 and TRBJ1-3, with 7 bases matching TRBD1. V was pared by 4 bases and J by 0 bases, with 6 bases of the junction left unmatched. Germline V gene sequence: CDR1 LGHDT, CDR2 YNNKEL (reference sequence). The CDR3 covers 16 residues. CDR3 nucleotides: TGTGCCAGCAGCCGAACAGGGGCAAACTCTGGAAACACCATATATTTT. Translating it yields CASSRTGANSGNTIYF.

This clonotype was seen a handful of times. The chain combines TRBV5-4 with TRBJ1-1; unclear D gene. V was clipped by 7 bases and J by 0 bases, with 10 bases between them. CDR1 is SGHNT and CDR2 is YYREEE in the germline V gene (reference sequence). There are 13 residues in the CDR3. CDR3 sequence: CASPGVLNTEAFF. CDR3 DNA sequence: TGTGCCAGCCCAGGAGTTCTGAACACTGAAGCTTTCTTT.

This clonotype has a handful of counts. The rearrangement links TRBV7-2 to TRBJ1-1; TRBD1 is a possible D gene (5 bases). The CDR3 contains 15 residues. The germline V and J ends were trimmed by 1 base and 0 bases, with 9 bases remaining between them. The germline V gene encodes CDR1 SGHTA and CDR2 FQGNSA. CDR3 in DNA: TGTGCCAGCAGCTTAGAGAGAGGGGTGAACACTGAAGCTTTCTTT. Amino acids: CASSLERGVNTEAFF.

The CDR3: CASSSQKGTGTGNEKLFF. The CDR3, as DNA: TGCGCCAGCAGCAGCCAAAAAGGGACCGGGACAGGGAATGAAAAACTGTTTTTT. The chain has TRBV5-1 and TRBJ1-4; 9 nucleotides agree with TRBD1. The CDR3 length is 18 residues. The junction had 15 bases not matched to a gene; V was cut back by 4 bases and J by 5 bases. Germline V gene data show CDR1 as SGHRS and CDR2 as YFSETQ.

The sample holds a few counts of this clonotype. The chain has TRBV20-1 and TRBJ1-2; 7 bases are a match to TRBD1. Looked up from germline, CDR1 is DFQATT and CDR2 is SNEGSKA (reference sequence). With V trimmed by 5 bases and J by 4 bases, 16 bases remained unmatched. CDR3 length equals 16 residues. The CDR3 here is CSAGEAGAGGAYGYTF. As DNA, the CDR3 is TGCAGTGCTGGCGAGGCTGGGGCAGGGGGGGCCTATGGCTACACCTTC.

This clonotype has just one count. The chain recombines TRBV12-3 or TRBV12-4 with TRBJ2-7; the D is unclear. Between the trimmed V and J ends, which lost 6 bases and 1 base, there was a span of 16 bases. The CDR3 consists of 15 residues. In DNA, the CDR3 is TGTGCCAGCAGCCCCGACGGCTTAAAATCCTACGAGCAGTACTTC. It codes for CASSPDGLKSYEQYF.